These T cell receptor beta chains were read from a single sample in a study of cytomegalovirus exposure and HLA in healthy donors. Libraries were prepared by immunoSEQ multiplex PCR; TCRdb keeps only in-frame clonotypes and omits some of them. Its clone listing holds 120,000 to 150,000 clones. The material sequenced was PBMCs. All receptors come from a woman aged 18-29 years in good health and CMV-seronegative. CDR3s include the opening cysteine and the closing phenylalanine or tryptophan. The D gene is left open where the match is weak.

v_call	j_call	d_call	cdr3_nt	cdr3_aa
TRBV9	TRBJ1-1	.	TGTGCCAGCAGCCCACAGGTGGGGGGGCTCACTGAAGCTTTCTTT	CASSPQVGGLTEAFF
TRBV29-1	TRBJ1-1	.	TGCAGCGTTGGACAGCAACTTAATATGAACACTGAAGCTTTCTTT	CSVGQQLNMNTEAFF
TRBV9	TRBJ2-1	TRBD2	TGTGCCAGCAGCCCAAGGAGCGGGACCTCCTACAATGAGCAGTTCTTC	CASSPRSGTSYNEQFF
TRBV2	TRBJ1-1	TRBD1	TGTGCCAGCAGGGGACAGATGAACACTGAAGCTTTCTTT	CASRGQMNTEAFF
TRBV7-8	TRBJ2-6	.	TGTGCCAGCAGCTTAGCTGTTACAGGTGGGGGGACCAACGTCCTGACTTTC	CASSLAVTGGGTNVLTF
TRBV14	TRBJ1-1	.	TGTGCCAGCAGCCAATTGACACGGCGTGGTGCTGAAGCTTTCTTT	CASSQLTRRGAEAFF
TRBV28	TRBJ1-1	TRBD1	TGTGCCAGCAGGGCCGGGACAGGCAACACTGAAGCTTTCTTT	CASRAGTGNTEAFF
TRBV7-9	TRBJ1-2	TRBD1	TGTGCCAGCAGCTTAGGGACAGGGGCCTATGGCTACACCTTC	CASSLGTGAYGYTF
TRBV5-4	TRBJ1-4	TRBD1	TGTGCCAGCAGCTCCCCCGGACAGGGTGAAAAACTGTTTTTT	CASSSPGQGEKLFF
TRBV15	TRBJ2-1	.	TGTGCCACCACACTAGATTACAATGAGCAGTTCTTC	CATTLDYNEQFF
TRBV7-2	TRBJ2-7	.	TGTGCCAGCAGCCTTTTATACGAGCAGTACTTC	CASSLLYEQYF
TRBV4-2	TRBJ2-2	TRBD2	TGTGCCAGCAGCCAAGCTGTCGTGGCTAGCGGGGCAAACACCGGGGAGCTGTTTTTT	CASSQAVVASGANTGELFF
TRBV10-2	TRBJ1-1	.	TGCGCCAGCAGTGAGGGGGTAACAGGGAATGAAGCTTTCTTT	CASSEGVTGNEAFF
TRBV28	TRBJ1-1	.	TGTGCCAGCAGTTTAGGGGGGACCCTGGGCGCTTTCTTT	CASSLGGTLGAFF
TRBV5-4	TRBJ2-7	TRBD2	TGTGCCAGCAGACCCGGGACTAGCCGTCCTGGGCCCTACGAGCAGTACTTC	CASRPGTSRPGPYEQYF